This T cell receptor (beta chain) was captured in a study of blood T cell repertoires in COVID-19. About the study: COVID-19 samples collected from the United States, Italy and Spain covered acute and convalescent phases.

The CDR3 spans 13 residues. Trimming pared 2 bases from V and 6 bases from J, leaving 10 bases between. The table came from immunoSEQ multiplex PCR; TCRdb's copy has only in-frame clones and leaves some out. The sample lists more than 85,000 clones, 88% occurring once. The V call is TRBV12-3 or TRBV12-4, the J call TRBJ2-5, with unresolved D. The sample consisted of peripheral blood. This TCR was sampled from a woman between 55 and 75 years old with acute or convalescent COVID-19. CDR3: CASSLSPVKTQYF. The CDR3 nucleotides are TGTGCCAGCAGTTTAAGTCCGGTGAAGACCCAGTACTTC.